The clone carrying this TCR beta chain turned up a few times. These data come from a study of T cells in Graves' hyperthyroidism and ophthalmopathy. Authors of the study amplified TCR beta CDR3 regions from RNA transcripts. In the first-round RT-PCR of the TCR CDR3, the HTBI primer set was used. TCRdb processed the multiplex PCR reads anew with MiXCR; each CDR3 protein has one entry. This sample has nearly 600,000 distinct CDR3 sequences, with approximately 14% found just once. The receptor comes from a woman aged 18 to 35 with Graves' ophthalmopathy. Input material: blood.

As DNA, the CDR3 is TGTGCCAGCAGCCAAGAGGGACAGATTACCTACGAGCAGTACTTC. Its translation: CASSQEGQITYEQYF. The chain links TRBV11-2 to TRBJ2-7; 7 positions agree with TRBD1. Per the germline V gene, CDR1 is SGHAT and CDR2 is FQNNGV. J was trimmed by 2 bases and V by 5 bases; bases with no gene match: 9. This CDR3 is 15 amino acids long.